The 5 T cell receptor beta chains below were found in one sample sequenced in a study of blood T cell repertoires in COVID-19. Clones were sequenced by immunoSEQ multiplex PCR, and TCRdb holds only the in-frame ones, with some missing. The sample yields about 180,000 clones, about 87% seen once. Sequencing was performed on peripheral blood. The receptors originated from a young woman with acute or convalescent COVID-19.

This chain connects TRBV27 to TRBJ2-7; tentatively, D is TRBD2 (5 bases). Trimming took 4 bases from V and 13 from J, leaving 23 bases between them. The CDR3 runs to 14 residues. The V gene's germline CDR1 is MNHEY and CDR2 SMNVEV (reference sequence). The CDR3 spells CASSSYSGLSSEYF. In nucleotides, the CDR3 is TGTGCCAGCAGTTCCTACTCGGGGTTATCCTCCGAATACTTC.

V and J are TRBV19 and TRBJ1-3, with 9 bases that match TRBD1. Germline V gene lookup returns CDR1 LNHDA and CDR2 SQIVND (reference sequence). The CDR3 length is 15 residues. The V segment lost 5 bases and the J segment 4 bases; nucleotides outside the gene matches: 6. The CDR3, as DNA: TGTGCCAGTAGTGAACACAGGGGGCCAGGAAACACCATATATTTT. Translated, it gives CASSEHRGPGNTIYF.

This clone was seen a single time. CDR3 DNA: TGTGCCAGCCCGGACTCAACCGGGGAGCTGTTTTTT. Translating it yields CASPDSTGELFF. The V gene is TRBV19, the J gene TRBJ2-2, with D perhaps matching TRBD2 (5 bases). There are 12 residues in the CDR3. CDR1 and CDR2 (germline): LNHDA, SQIVND (reference sequence). V was cut by 9 bases and J by 5 bases, with 10 bases left in between.

This chain connects TRBV7-2 to TRBJ2-1, with 7 positions matching TRBD2. J was trimmed by 4 bases and V by 7 bases; bases with no gene match: 10. Germline CDR1 and CDR2: SGHTA and FQGNSA. The CDR3 is made up of 15 amino acids. CDR3 residues: CASNSGLGGYNEQFF. CDR3 sequence (DNA): TGTGCCAGCAACTCAGGACTAGGCGGATACAATGAGCAGTTCTTC.

The chain is built from TRBV6-5 and TRBJ2-5; 13 bases fit TRBD2. Unmatched junction bases numbered 3, after V lost 10 bases and J lost 4 bases. The CDR3 is 13 residues long. Germline CDR1 reads MNHEY; CDR2 reads SVGAGI. The CDR3 coding sequence is TGTGCCATGAGGACTAGCGGGAGAGAGACCCAGTACTTC. It yields the protein CAMRTSGRETQYF.